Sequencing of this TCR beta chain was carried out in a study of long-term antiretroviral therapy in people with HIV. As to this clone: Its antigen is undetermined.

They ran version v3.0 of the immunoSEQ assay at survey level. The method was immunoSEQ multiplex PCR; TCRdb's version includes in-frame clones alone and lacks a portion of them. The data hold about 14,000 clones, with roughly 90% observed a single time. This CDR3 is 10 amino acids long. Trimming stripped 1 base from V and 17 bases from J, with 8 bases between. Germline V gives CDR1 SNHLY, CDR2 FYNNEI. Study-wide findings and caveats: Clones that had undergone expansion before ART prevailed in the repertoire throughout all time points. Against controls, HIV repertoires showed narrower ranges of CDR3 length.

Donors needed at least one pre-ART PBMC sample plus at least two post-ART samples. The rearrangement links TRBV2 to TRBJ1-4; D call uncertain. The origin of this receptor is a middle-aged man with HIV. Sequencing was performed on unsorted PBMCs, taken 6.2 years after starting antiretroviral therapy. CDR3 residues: CASSEGTLFF. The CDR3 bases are TGTGCCAGCAGTGAAGGGACCCTTTTTTTT.